These T cell receptor beta chains were read from a single sample in a study. MiXCR, applied by TCRdb to the RT-PCR reads, yields one record per CDR3 protein. The sample records approximately 720,000 distinct CDR3 sequences, 11% to 15% being singletons. Material: memory CD4+ T cells from blood. These receptors all come from a female donor in good health, serving as a healthy control. CDR3s include the opening cysteine and the closing phenylalanine or tryptophan. Each record gives: CDR3 protein, V gene, CDR3 length, J gene, D gene. D genes are given only for firm matches.

CASSLRDTEAFF | TRBV12-3/TRBV12-4 | 12 | TRBJ1-1 | -
CASSSGQSTEAFF | TRBV28 | 13 | TRBJ1-1 | -
CSARRGGPGTDTQYF | TRBV20-1 | 15 | TRBJ2-3 | TRBD2
CAGGQGAGTEAFF | TRBV12-3/TRBV12-4 | 13 | TRBJ1-1 | TRBD1
CASSLQGRGNEKLFF | TRBV12-3/TRBV12-4 | 15 | TRBJ1-4 | -
CASSYPGLAGEVGGHTDTQYF | TRBV6-2/TRBV6-3 | 21 | TRBJ2-3 | TRBD2
CSAVGTGNEQYF | TRBV20-1 | 12 | TRBJ2-7 | -
CASRRTRDQPQHF | TRBV12-3/TRBV12-4 | 13 | TRBJ1-5 | -
CASSSTREGETQYF | TRBV5-1 | 14 | TRBJ2-5 | TRBD2
CASSLGGGTEQYF | TRBV7-8 | 13 | TRBJ2-7 | TRBD2
CASSFMGSAGLNEQFF | TRBV5-1 | 16 | TRBJ2-1 | -
CASSLISRRPYNEQFF | TRBV7-8 | 16 | TRBJ2-1 | -
CASNKWGGRGYTF | TRBV7-2 | 13 | TRBJ1-2 | -
CASSQDHLGGGTDTQYF | TRBV4-3 | 17 | TRBJ2-3 | TRBD2
CASSFWTVGVPVGQYF | TRBV27 | 16 | TRBJ2-7 | -
CASSPLGTSGRERFF | TRBV12-3/TRBV12-4 | 15 | TRBJ2-1 | TRBD2
CASDKPGTGELFF | TRBV10-2 | 13 | TRBJ2-2 | -
CASSGFGTGELFF | TRBV25-1 | 13 | TRBJ2-2 | -
CRWGDYTF | TRBV20-1 | 8 | TRBJ1-2 | -
CASSLAVGRGYEQYF | TRBV5-1 | 15 | TRBJ2-7 | -
CASSVATGTGGPRMLGYTF | TRBV9 | 19 | TRBJ1-2 | TRBD1
CASSWSRTDEKLFF | TRBV5-5 | 14 | TRBJ1-4 | -